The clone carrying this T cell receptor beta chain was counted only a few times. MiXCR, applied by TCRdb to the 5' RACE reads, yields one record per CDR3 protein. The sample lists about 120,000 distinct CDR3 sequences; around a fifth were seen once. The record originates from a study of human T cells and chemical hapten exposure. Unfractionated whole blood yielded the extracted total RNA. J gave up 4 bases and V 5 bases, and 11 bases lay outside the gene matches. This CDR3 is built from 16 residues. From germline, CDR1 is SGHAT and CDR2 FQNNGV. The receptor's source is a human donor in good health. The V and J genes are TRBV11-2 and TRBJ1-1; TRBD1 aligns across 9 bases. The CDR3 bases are TGTGCCAGCAGCCCGTGGGGACAGGGAAAGGGCACTGAAGCTTTCTTT. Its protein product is CASSPWGQGKGTEAFF.